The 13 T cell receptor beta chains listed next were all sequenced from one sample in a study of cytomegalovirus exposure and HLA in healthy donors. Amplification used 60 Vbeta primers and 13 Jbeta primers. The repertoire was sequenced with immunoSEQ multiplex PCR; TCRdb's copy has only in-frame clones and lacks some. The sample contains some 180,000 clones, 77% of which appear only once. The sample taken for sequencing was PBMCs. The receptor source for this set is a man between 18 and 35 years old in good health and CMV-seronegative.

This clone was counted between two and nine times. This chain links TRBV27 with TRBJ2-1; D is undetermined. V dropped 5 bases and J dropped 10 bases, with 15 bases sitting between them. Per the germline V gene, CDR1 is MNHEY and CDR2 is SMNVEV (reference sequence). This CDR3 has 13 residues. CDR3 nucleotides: TGTGCCAGCAGTAGCACGCGTCCGAAAGAGCAGTTCTTC. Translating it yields CASSSTRPKEQFF.

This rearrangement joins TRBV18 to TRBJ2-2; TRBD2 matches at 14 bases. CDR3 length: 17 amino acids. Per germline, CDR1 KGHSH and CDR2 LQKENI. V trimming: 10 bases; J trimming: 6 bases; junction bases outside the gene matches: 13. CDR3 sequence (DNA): TGTGCCACCCAGACTAGCGGGAGGGCCGAAGCTGCCGGGGAGCTGTTTTTT. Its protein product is CATQTSGRAEAAGELFF. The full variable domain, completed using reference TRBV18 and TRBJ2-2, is NAGVMQNPRHLVRRRGQEARLRCSPMKGHSHVYWYRQLPEEGLKFMVYLQKENIIDESGMPKERFSAEFPKEGPSILRIQQVVRGDSAAYFCATQTSGRAEAAGELFFGEGSRLTVL.

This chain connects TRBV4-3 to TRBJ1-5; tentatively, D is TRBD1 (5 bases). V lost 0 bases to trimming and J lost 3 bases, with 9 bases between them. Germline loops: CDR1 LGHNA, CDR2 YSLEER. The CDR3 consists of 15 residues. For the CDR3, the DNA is TGCGCCAGCAGCCAAGAAGACAGATCCAATCAGCCCCAGCATTTT. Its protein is CASSQEDRSNQPQHF.

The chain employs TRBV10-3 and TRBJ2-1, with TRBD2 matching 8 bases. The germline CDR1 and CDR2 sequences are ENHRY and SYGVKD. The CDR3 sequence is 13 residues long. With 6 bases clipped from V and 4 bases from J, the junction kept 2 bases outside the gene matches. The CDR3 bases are TGTGCCATCAGGCCTAGCGGGTACAATGAGCAGTTCTTC. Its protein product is CAIRPSGYNEQFF.

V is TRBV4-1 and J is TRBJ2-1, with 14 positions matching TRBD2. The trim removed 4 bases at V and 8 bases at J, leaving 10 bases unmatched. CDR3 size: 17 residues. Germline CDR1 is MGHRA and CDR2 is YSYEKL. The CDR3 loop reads CASSRVLTSGGAYEQFF. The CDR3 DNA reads TGCGCCAGCAGCCGAGTTTTGACTAGCGGGGGGGCATATGAGCAGTTCTTC.

CDR3 residues: CASSSPSESNYEQYF. The DNA of the CDR3 is TGTGCCAGCAGTTCCCCTAGCGAGTCCAATTACGAGCAGTACTTC. This sequence joins TRBV28 and TRBJ2-7; the D gene is possibly TRBD2 (6 bases). The length of the CDR3 is 15 residues. The V and J ends lost 4 bases and 4 bases respectively, with 17 bases between them. Per the germline V gene, CDR1 is MDHEN and CDR2 is SYDVKM.

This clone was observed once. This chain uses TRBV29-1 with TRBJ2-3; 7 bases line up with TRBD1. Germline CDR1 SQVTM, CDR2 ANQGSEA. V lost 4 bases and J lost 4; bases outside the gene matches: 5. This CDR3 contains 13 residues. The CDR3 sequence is CSVGQGVADTQYF. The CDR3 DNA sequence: TGCAGCGTTGGACAGGGTGTAGCAGATACGCAGTATTTT.

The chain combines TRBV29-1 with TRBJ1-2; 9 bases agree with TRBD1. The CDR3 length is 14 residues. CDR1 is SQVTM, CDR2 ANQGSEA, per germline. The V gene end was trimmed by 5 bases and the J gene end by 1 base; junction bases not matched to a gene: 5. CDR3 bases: TGCAGCGTTTATATGACAGGGGGTAACTATGGCTACACCTTC. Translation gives CSVYMTGGNYGYTF.

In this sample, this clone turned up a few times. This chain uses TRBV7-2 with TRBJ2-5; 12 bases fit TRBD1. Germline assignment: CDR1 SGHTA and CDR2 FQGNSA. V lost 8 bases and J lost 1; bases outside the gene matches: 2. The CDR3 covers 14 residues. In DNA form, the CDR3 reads TGTGCCAGCGGGGGACAGGGGGCCCAAGAGACCCAGTACTTC. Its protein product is CASGGQGAQETQYF.

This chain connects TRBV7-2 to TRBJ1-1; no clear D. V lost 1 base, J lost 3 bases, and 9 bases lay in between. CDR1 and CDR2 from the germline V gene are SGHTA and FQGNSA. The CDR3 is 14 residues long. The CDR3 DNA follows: TGTGCCAGCAGCTTAGACCAGGTGGACACTGAAGCTTTCTTT. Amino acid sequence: CASSLDQVDTEAFF.

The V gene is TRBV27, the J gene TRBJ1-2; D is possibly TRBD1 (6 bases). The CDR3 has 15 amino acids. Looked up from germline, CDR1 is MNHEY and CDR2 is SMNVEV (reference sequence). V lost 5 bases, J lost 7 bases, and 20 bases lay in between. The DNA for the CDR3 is TGTGCCAGCAGTCTTTCCGGCCTCCTAGGGGGTGGCTACACCTTC. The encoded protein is CASSLSGLLGGGYTF.

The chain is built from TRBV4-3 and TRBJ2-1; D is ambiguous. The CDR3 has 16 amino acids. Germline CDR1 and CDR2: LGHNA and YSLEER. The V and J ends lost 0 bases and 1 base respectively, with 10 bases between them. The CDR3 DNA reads TGCGCCAGCAGCCAAGATATGGCTGGTTCCTACAATGAGCAGTTCTTC. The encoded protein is CASSQDMAGSYNEQFF.

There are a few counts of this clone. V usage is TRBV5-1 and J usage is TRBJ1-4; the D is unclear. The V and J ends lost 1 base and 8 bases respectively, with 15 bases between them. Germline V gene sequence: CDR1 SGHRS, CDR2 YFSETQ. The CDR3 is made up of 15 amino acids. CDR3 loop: CASSLTYAVGEKLFF. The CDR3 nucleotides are TGCGCCAGCAGCTTGACCTACGCGGTCGGGGAAAAACTGTTTTTT.